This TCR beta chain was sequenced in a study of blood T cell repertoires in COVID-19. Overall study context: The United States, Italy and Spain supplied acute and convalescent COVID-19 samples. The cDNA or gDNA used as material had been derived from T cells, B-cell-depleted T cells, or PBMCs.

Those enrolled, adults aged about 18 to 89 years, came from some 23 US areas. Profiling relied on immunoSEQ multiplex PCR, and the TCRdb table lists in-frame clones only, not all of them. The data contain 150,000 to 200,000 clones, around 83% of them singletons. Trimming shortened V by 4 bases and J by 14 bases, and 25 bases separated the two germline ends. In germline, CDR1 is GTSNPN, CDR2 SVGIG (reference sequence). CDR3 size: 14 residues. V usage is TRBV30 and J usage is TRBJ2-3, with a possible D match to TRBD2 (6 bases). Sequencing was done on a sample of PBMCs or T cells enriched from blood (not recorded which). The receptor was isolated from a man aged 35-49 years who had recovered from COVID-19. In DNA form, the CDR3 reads TGTGCCTGGATGGGGGGTGGTGGGGCGGCGTTGAGGTATTTT. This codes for CAWMGGGGAALRYF.